This TCR beta chain was documented in a study of blood T cell repertoires in COVID-19. Overall study: Collection of acute and convalescent COVID-19 samples took place in the United States, Italy and Spain. T cells, B-cell-depleted T cells, or PBMCs supplied cDNA or gDNA.

This CDR3 comprises 15 residues. J lost 1 base, V lost 4 bases, and 2 bases had no gene match. The germline gives CDR1 SGHVS, CDR2 FQNEAQ. Original processing methods: Nucleated cell counts were estimated from reference gene primer amplification. Sequencing was performed with immunoSEQ multiplex PCR; in TCRdb, only in-frame clones are kept and a portion is missing. D and trimming come from the DNA, and the V and J calls and clone size come from that table. The sample has about 130,000 clones, 60% to 75% seen once. The TCR comes from a woman in her seventies with acute or convalescent COVID-19. This chain uses TRBV7-8 with TRBJ2-4; 9 bases align to TRBD1. The sample consisted of peripheral blood. As DNA, the CDR3 is TGTGCCAGCAGCTCACAGGGGGCGGCCAAAAACATTCAGTACTTC. Translated, it gives CASSSQGAAKNIQYF. Using reference TRBV7-8 and TRBJ2-4 for the parts outside the CDR3, the full variable domain is GAGVSQSPRYKVAKRGQDVALRCDPISGHVSLFWYQQALGQGPEFLTYFQNEAQLDKSGLPSDRFFAERPEGSVSTLKIQRTQQEDSAVYLCASSSQGAAKNIQYFGAGTRLSVL.